The 22 T cell receptor beta chains given below trace back to one sample, sequenced in a study of cytomegalovirus exposure and HLA in healthy donors. Generated by immunoSEQ multiplex PCR, the TCRdb table keeps only in-frame clones and is missing some. The repertoire holds roughly 120,000 clones, with about 94% as singletons. The sequencing sample was made of PBMCs. Receptors originate from a woman aged 18-35 years in good health and CMV-seronegative.

The chain combines TRBV6-5 with TRBJ2-5, with D maybe TRBD1 (5 bases). Germline CDR1 MNHEY, CDR2 SVGAGI. Trimming removed 4 bases from V and 3 bases from J, with 15 bases in between. The CDR3 loop spans 15 amino acids. CDR3 in DNA: TGTGCCAGCAGTTCGACCCTGACAGAGAAAGAGACCCAGTACTTC. It codes for CASSSTLTEKETQYF.

This clone showed up just once. V is TRBV27 and J is TRBJ2-7, with 10 bases lining up with TRBD2. CDR1 MNHEY and CDR2 SMNVEV come from the germline V gene (reference sequence). CDR3 length: 12 residues. V was pared by 7 bases and J by 7 bases, with 4 bases of the junction left unmatched. CDR3 amino acids: CASKRGGGEQYF. The CDR3 nucleotides are TGTGCCAGCAAGCGGGGGGGCGGGGAGCAGTACTTC.

This chain connects TRBV18 to TRBJ2-7, with 7 bases matching TRBD1. With 3 bases clipped from V and 6 bases from J, the junction kept 11 bases outside the gene matches. The CDR3 spans 15 residues. Germline V gene sequence: CDR1 KGHSH, CDR2 LQKENI. CDR3 loop: CASSPDRVGLIEQYF. CDR3 coding DNA: TGTGCCAGCTCACCCGACAGGGTTGGTTTAATCGAGCAGTACTTC.

V usage is TRBV5-4 and J usage is TRBJ2-1; 12 bases map to TRBD2. V gave up 4 bases and J gave up 4 bases; unmatched junction bases: 6. The CDR3 length is 16 residues. Per germline, CDR1 SGHNT and CDR2 YYREEE (reference sequence). Here the CDR3 DNA reads TGTGCCAGCAGCCCAGGACTAGCGGGACAATACAATGAGCAGTTCTTC. Protein: CASSPGLAGQYNEQFF.

V is TRBV10-3 and J is TRBJ2-3; a possible D gene is TRBD1 (5 bases). The CDR3 totals 16 residues. The germline CDR1 and CDR2 sequences are ENHRY and SYGVKD. Trimming removed 8 bases from V and 2 bases from J, with 20 bases in between. The CDR3 loop reads CAIDPGSGPPTDTQYF. CDR3 sequence (DNA): TGTGCCATCGACCCAGGGTCAGGGCCCCCCACAGATACGCAGTATTTT.

This clone was recorded only once. The chain recombines TRBV7-9 with TRBJ1-4; perhaps TRBD1 as D (6 bases). Germline CDR1 reads SEHNR; CDR2 reads FQNEAQ (reference sequence). V was shortened by 5 bases and J by 4 bases, with 8 bases between the two germline ends. There are 13 residues in the CDR3. CDR3 DNA: TGTGCCAGCAGCCAGGACAGTAATGAAAAACTGTTTTTT. It codes for CASSQDSNEKLFF.

This rearrangement joins TRBV25-1 to TRBJ1-2; TRBD1 aligns across 8 bases. Per the germline V gene, CDR1 is MGHDK and CDR2 is SYGVNS. J lost 3 bases, V lost 3 bases, and 9 bases had no gene match. The CDR3 runs 16 residues. CDR3 nucleotides: TGTGCCAGCAGTGACCCGGGACAGGATGGGGACTATGGCTACACCTTC. The encoded protein is CASSDPGQDGDYGYTF.

This chain links TRBV7-2 with TRBJ2-5, with D perhaps matching TRBD1 (5 bases). The CDR3 sequence is 14 residues long. The germline gives CDR1 SGHTA, CDR2 FQGNSA. The V gene lost 2 bases and the J gene lost 1 base, with 8 bases spanning the gap. The CDR3 loop is CASSLRQPQETQYF. CDR3 nucleotide sequence: TGTGCCAGCAGCTTAAGACAGCCCCAAGAGACCCAGTACTTC.

The rearrangement uses TRBV4-1 and TRBJ1-5; 7 nucleotides agree with TRBD1. The CDR3 is 18 amino acids. Losses at the gene ends were 9 bases for V and 0 bases for J; bases not matched to a gene: 17. Germline CDR1 reads MGHRA; CDR2 reads YSYEKL. CDR3 sequence reads: CASSRGDSQLNSNQPQHF. CDR3 DNA: TGCGCCAGTAGCAGAGGGGACAGCCAGCTTAATAGCAATCAGCCCCAGCATTTT.

The chain links TRBV5-6 to TRBJ2-5, with 11 bases lining up with TRBD2. The ends lost 0 bases at V and 1 base at J; junction bases unmatched: 5. The CDR3 loop spans 17 amino acids. CDR1 and CDR2 from the germline V gene are SGHDT and YYEEEE. CDR3 in amino acids: CASSLALAGGPQETQYF. In DNA, the CDR3 is TGTGCCAGCAGCTTGGCCCTAGCGGGGGGACCCCAAGAGACCCAGTACTTC.

The gene calls are TRBV4-1 and TRBJ2-7, with 8 bases that match TRBD2. From germline, CDR1 is MGHRA and CDR2 YSYEKL. V was clipped by 3 bases and J by 0 bases; unmatched bases: 4. CDR3 length: 15 amino acids. CDR3 sequence reads: CASSQTSDSSYEQYF. DNA for the CDR3: TGCGCCAGCAGCCAGACTAGCGACAGCTCCTACGAGCAGTACTTC.

The genes are TRBV4-1 and TRBJ2-1; 8 bases are a match to TRBD1. The V and J ends lost 1 base and 6 bases, in that order; junction bases with no gene match: 8. CDR1 is MGHRA, CDR2 YSYEKL, per germline. The CDR3 covers 16 residues. The CDR3 bases are TGCGCCAGCAGCCAAGCAGGGCAGGGGGCTATCAATGAGCAGTTCTTC. The encoded protein is CASSQAGQGAINEQFF.

The chain uses TRBV18 and TRBJ2-2; D remains ambiguous. The germline V gene has CDR1 KGHSH and CDR2 LQKENI. The length of the CDR3 is 14 residues. V was pared by 3 bases and J by 5 bases, with 10 bases between. CDR3: CASSPLESTGELFF. CDR3 nucleotides: TGTGCCAGCTCACCCCTCGAGAGTACCGGGGAGCTGTTTTTT.

This sequence joins TRBV2 and TRBJ2-5; perhaps TRBD1 as D (6 bases). CDR1 is SNHLY, CDR2 FYNNEI, per germline. Trimming took 9 bases from V and 7 from J, leaving 18 bases between them. The CDR3 runs to 13 residues. The CDR3 loop is CASQGPQKGTQYF. In DNA form, the CDR3 reads TGTGCCAGTCAGGGGCCGCAAAAGGGGACCCAGTACTTC.

The gene calls are TRBV11-2 and TRBJ1-1, with 7 bases that match TRBD1. Germline CDR1 reads SGHAT; CDR2 reads FQNNGV. The V segment lost 1 base and the J segment 1 base; nucleotides outside the gene matches: 3. This CDR3 spans 15 amino acids. DNA of the CDR3: TGTGCCAGCAGCTTAGGTACAGGGGAGAACACTGAAGCTTTCTTT. It codes for CASSLGTGENTEAFF.

The DNA of the CDR3 is TGCGCCAGCAGTCAAGGACAGGGATCAACAGATACGCAGTATTTT. It yields the protein CASSQGQGSTDTQYF. This sequence joins TRBV5-1 and TRBJ2-3, with 8 bases aligning to TRBD1. J gave up 3 bases and V 5 bases, and 8 bases lay outside the gene matches. CDR1 SGHRS and CDR2 YFSETQ come from the germline V gene. The CDR3 length is 15 residues.

The chain uses TRBV28 and TRBJ2-5; 10 bases fit TRBD2. Germline trimming cut 5 bases from V and 7 bases from J; bases unmatched to any gene: 7. Germline assignment: CDR1 MDHEN and CDR2 SYDVKM. The CDR3 consists of 14 residues. CDR3 in amino acids: CASSRSGGLGTQYF. The DNA of the CDR3 is TGTGCCAGCAGTCGTAGCGGGGGGCTTGGGACCCAGTACTTC.

The chain employs TRBV30 and TRBJ1-1; weak D call: TRBD1 (5 bases). From germline, CDR1 is GTSNPN and CDR2 SVGIG (reference sequence). Trimming pared 3 bases from V and 7 bases from J, leaving 6 bases between. The length of the CDR3 is 10 residues. CDR3 DNA: TGTGCCTGGAGGGGGCATGAAGCTTTCTTT. It yields the protein CAWRGHEAFF.

The V call is TRBV6-1, the J call TRBJ2-5, with 11 bases that match TRBD2. Germline CDR1 MNHNS, CDR2 SASEGT. J gave up 5 bases and V 7 bases, and 6 bases lay outside the gene matches. This CDR3 has 14 residues. CDR3 bases: TGTGCCAGCAACCGTAGCGGGAGGGGGGAGACCCAGTACTTC. Its protein product is CASNRSGRGETQYF.

This rearrangement joins TRBV30 to TRBJ2-1; the D is unclear. CDR1 and CDR2 from the germline V gene are GTSNPN and SVGIG (reference sequence). V lost 4 bases to trimming and J lost 4 bases, with 14 bases between them. This CDR3 contains 14 residues. The CDR3: CAWTFQRSYNEQFF. Written as DNA, the CDR3 is TGTGCCTGGACTTTCCAGCGATCGTACAATGAGCAGTTCTTC.

The rearrangement uses TRBV4-2 and TRBJ1-2; 7 nucleotides match TRBD1. CDR1 is LGHNA, CDR2 YNFKEQ, per germline. Trimming at V came to 0 bases and at J to 4 bases, leaving 2 bases not matched to a gene. This CDR3 is 14 amino acids long. The CDR3 loop is CASSQDTGVYGYTF. CDR3 DNA: TGTGCCAGCAGCCAAGATACAGGGGTCTATGGCTACACCTTC.

The chain uses TRBV11-2 and TRBJ2-3; a weak D match, TRBD1 (5 bases). The CDR3 extends over 14 amino acids. V shed 5 bases and J shed 6 bases, with 15 bases lying between them. In germline, CDR1 is SGHAT, CDR2 FQNNGV. CDR3 in amino acids: CASSTQTVDDTQYF. The CDR3 DNA sequence: TGTGCCAGCAGCACCCAGACAGTCGACGATACGCAGTATTTT.